This T cell receptor (beta chain) was recorded in a study of cytomegalovirus exposure and HLA in healthy donors. This CDR3 has 15 residues. Germline V CDR1 and CDR2: MNHEY, SMNVEV (reference sequence). V lost 6 bases and J 4 bases, leaving 19 bases between the germline ends. Primers for the PCR totalled 60 Vbeta and 13 Jbeta. Profiling relied on immunoSEQ multiplex PCR, and the TCRdb table lists in-frame clones only, not all of them. Of about 130,000 clones in the sample, 65% to 90% were seen once. Sequencing was performed on PBMCs. This chain links TRBV27 with TRBJ2-7; possible D gene TRBD1, 7 bases. The receptor was isolated from a man between 18 and 29 years old in good health and CMV-seronegative. The CDR3 spells CASSPPQGRKYEQYF. The CDR3 nucleotides read TGTGCCAGCAGCCCCCCACAGGGGAGGAAATACGAGCAGTACTTC.